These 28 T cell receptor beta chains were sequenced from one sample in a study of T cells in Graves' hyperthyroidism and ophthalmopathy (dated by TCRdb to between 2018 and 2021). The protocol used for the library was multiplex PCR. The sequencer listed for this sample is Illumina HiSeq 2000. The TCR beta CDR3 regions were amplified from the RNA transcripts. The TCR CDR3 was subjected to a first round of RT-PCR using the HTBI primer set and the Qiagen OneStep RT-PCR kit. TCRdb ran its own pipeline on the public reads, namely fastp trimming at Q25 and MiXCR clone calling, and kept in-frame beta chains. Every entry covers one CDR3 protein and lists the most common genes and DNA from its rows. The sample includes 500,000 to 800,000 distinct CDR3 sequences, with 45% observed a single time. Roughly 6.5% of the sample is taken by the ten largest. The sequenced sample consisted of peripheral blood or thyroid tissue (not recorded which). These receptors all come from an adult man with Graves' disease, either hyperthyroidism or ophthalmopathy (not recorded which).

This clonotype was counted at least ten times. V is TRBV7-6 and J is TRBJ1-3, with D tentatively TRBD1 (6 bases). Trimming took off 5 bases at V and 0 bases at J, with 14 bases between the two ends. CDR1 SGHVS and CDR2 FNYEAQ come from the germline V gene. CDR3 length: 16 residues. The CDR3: CASSKRQVRSGNTIYF. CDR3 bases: TGTGCCAGCAGCAAACGACAGGTCCGCTCTGGAAACACCATATATTTT.

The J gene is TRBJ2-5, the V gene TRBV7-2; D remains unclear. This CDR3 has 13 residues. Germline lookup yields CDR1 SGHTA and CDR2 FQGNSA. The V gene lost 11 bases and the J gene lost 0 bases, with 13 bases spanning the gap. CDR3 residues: CASKRRYQETQYF. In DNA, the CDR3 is TGTGCCTCAAAGAGACGATACCAAGAGACCCAGTACTTC.

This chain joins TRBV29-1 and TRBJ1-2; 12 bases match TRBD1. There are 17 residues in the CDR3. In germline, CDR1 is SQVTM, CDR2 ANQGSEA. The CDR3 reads CSARGTLGTGGLNGYTF. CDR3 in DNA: TGCAGTGCTAGAGGAACTTTAGGGACAGGGGGCCTCAATGGCTACACCTTC.

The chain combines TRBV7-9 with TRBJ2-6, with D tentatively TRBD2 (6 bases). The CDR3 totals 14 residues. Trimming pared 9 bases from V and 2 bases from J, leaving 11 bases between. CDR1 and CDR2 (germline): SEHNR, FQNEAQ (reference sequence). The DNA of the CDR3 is TGTGCCAGTGCGGGGCAGCCTGGGGCCAACGTCCTGACTTTC. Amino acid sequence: CASAGQPGANVLTF.

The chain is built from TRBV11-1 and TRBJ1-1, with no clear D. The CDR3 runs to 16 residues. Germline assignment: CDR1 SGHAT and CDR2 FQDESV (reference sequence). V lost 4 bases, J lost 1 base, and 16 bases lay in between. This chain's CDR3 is CASSSKIRRRNTEAFF. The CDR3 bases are TGTGCCAGCAGCTCCAAGATACGGAGAAGGAACACTGAAGCTTTCTTT.

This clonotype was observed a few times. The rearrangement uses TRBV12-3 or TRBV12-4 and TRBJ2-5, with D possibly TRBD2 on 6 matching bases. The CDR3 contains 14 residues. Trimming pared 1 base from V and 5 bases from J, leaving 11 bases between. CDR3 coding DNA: TGTGCCAGCAGTTTAGGCGGGACTTCGGAGACCCAGTACTTC. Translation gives CASSLGGTSETQYF.

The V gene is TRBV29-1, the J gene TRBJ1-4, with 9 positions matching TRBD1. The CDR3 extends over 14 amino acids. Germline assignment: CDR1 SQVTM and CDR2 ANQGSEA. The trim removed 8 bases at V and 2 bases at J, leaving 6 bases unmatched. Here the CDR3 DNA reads TGCAGCATCGGGACAGGGCGGACTAATGAAAAACTGTTTTTT. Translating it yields CSIGTGRTNEKLFF.

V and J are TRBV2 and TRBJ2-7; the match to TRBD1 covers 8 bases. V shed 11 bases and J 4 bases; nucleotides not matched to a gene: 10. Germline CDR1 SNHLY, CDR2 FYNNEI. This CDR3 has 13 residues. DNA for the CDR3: TGTGCCTCCGTCGTGGACAGGGTTTACGAGCAGTACTTC. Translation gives CASVVDRVYEQYF.

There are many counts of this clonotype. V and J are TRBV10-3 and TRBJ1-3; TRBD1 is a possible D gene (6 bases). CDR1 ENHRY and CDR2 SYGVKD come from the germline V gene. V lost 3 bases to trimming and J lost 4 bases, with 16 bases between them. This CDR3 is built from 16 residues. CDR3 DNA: TGTGCCATCAGTGATGGGGGCCGAGCATCCGGAAACACCATATATTTT. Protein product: CAISDGGRASGNTIYF.

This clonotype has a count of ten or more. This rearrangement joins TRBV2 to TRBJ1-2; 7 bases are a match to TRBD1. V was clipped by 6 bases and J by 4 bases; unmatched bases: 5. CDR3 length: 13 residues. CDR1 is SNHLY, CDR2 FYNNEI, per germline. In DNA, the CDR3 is TGTGCCAGCAGATCGGGACAGTCCTATGGCTACACCTTC. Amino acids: CASRSGQSYGYTF.

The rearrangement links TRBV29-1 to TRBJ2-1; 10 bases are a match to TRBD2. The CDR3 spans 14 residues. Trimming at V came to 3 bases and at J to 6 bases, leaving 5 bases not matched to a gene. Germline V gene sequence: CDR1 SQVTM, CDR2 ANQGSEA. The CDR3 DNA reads TGCAGCGTTGACCGTCTAGCGGGGGCCAATGAGCAGTTCTTC. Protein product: CSVDRLAGANEQFF.

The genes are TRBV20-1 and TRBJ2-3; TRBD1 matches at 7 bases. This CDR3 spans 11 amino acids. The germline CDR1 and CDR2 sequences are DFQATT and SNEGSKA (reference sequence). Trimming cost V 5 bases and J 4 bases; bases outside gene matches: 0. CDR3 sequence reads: CSAGTADTQYF. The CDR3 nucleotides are TGCAGTGCTGGGACAGCAGATACGCAGTATTTT.

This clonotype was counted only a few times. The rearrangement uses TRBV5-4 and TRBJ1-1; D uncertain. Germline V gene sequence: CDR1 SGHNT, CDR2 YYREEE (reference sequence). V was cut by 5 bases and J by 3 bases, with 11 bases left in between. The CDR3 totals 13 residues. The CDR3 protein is CASRSDGYTEAFF. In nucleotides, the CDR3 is TGTGCCAGCAGGTCCGACGGATACACTGAAGCTTTCTTT.

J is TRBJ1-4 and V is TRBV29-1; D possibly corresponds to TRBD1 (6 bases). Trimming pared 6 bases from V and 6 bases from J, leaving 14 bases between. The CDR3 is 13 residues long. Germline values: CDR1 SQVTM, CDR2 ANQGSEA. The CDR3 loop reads CSVAEGVDEKLFF. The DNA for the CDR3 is TGCAGCGTCGCAGAGGGGGTTGATGAAAAACTGTTTTTT.

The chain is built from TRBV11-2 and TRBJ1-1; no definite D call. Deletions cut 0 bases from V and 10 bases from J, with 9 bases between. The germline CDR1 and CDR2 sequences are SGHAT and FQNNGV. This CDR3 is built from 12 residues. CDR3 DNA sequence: TGTGCCAGCAGCTTAGAAGAACGGGGAGCTTTCTTT. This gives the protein CASSLEERGAFF.

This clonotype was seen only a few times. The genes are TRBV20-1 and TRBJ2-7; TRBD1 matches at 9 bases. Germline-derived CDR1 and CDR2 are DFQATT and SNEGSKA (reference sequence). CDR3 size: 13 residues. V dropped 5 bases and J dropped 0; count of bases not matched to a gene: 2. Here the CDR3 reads CSAGQGSSYEQYF. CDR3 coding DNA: TGCAGTGCTGGACAGGGGAGCTCCTACGAGCAGTACTTC.

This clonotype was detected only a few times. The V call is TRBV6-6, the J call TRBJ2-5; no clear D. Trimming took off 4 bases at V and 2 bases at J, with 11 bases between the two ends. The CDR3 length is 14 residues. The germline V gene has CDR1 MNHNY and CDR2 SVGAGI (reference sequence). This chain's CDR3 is CASSSVGPQETQYF. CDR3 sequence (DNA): TGTGCCAGCAGTTCAGTAGGGCCTCAAGAGACCCAGTACTTC.

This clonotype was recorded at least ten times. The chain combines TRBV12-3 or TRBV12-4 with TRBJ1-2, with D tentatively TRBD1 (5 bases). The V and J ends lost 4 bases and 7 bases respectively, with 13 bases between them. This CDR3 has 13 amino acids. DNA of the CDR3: TGTGCCAGCAGTTCCATGGACAAACTTGGCTACACCTTC. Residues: CASSSMDKLGYTF.

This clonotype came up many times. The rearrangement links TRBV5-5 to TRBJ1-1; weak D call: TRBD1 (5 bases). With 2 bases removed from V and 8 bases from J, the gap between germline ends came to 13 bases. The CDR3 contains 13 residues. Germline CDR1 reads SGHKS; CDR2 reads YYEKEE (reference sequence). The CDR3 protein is CASSLSLRTEAFF. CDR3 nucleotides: TGTGCCAGCAGCTTATCTCTCCGGACAGAAGCTTTCTTT.

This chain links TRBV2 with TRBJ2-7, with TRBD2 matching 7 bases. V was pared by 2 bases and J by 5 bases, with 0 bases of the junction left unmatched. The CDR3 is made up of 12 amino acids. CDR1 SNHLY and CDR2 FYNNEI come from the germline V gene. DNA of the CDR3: TGTGCCAGCAGTGAAAGCGGGGACGAGCAGTACTTC. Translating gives CASSESGDEQYF.

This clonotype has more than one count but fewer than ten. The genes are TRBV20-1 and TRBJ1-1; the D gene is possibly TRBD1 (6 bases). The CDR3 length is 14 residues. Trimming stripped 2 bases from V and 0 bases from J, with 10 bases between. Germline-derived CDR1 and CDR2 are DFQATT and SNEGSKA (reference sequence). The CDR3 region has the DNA TGCAGTGCTAGAAGGGACACAATGAACACTGAAGCTTTCTTT. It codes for CSARRDTMNTEAFF.

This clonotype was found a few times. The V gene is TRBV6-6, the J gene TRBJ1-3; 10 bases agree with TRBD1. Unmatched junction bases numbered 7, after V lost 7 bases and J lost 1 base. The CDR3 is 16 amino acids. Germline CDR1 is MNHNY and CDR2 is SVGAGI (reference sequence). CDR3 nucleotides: TGTGCCAGCATCGACAGGGGGCCTCAATCTGGAAACACCATATATTTT. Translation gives CASIDRGPQSGNTIYF.

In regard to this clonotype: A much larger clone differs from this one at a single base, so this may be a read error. The CDR3 nucleotides are TGCGCCGGCAGCTTTATGGGGACAGGCTCCACCGGGGAGCTGTTTTTT. Encoded protein: CAGSFMGTGSTGELFF. V and J are TRBV5-1 and TRBJ2-2; the match to TRBD1 covers 8 bases. Germline loops: CDR1 SGHRS, CDR2 YFSETQ. The CDR3 consists of 16 residues.

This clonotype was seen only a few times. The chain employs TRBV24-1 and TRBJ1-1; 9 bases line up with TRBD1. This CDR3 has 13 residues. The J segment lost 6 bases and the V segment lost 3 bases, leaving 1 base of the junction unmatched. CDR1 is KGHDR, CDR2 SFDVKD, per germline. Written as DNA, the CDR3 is TGTGCCACCAGTGATGGACAGGGGCCTGAAGCTTTCTTT. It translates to CATSDGQGPEAFF.

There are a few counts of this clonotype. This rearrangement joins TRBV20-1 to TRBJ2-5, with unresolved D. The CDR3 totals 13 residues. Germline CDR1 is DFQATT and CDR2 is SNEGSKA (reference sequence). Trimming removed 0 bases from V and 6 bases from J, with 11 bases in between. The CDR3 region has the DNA TGCAGTGCTAGAGATCCCCAGAGGCAGACCCAGTACTTC. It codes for CSARDPQRQTQYF.

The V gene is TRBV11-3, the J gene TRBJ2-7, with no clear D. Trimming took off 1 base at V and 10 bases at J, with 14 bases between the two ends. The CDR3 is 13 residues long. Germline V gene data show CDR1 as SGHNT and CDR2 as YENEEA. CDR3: CASSLGTEEAQYF. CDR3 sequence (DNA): TGTGCCAGCAGCTTAGGGACGGAAGAGGCCCAGTACTTC.

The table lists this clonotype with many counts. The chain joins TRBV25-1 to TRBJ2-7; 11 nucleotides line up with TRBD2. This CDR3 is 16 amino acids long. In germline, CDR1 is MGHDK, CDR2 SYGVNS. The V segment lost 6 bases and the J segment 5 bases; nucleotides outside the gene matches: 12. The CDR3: CASRGYLTSGENEQYF. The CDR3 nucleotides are TGTGCCAGCAGAGGTTACCTGACTAGCGGGGAGAACGAGCAGTACTTC.

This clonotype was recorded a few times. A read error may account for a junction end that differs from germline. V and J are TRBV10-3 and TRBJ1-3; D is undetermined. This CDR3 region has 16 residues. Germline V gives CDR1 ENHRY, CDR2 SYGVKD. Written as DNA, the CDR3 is TGTGCCAGCAGTTACTCTAGGGCGAGCTCTGGAAACACCATATATTTT. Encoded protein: CASSYSRASSGNTIYF.